This T cell receptor (beta chain) was retrieved from a study of T cells in localized non-small cell lung cancer. Study-level findings and limits: Only one tumor region went through sequencing, so heterogeneity may still be there. Uninvolved nearby lung showed the greatest T cell clonality, exceeding that found in tumor.

The repertoire was sequenced with immunoSEQ multiplex PCR; TCRdb's copy has only in-frame clones and lacks some. The data hold some 25,000 clones, with 85% to 95% observed a single time. Concerning this clone: Its cognate antigen is unknown.

V lost 7 bases, J lost 2 bases, and 14 bases lay in between. This CDR3 region has 14 residues. Germline-derived CDR1 and CDR2 are SEHNR and FQNEAQ (reference sequence). The chain uses TRBV7-9 and TRBJ1-1; a weak D match, TRBD1 (6 bases). This material consisted of peripheral blood, taken before any cancer treatment. The TCR originated in a female donor older than 55 with stage II squamous cell lung carcinoma. Here the CDR3 reads CASNFRGVNTEAFF. CDR3 nucleotides: TGTGCCAGCAATTTTAGGGGGGTTAACACTGAAGCTTTCTTT.